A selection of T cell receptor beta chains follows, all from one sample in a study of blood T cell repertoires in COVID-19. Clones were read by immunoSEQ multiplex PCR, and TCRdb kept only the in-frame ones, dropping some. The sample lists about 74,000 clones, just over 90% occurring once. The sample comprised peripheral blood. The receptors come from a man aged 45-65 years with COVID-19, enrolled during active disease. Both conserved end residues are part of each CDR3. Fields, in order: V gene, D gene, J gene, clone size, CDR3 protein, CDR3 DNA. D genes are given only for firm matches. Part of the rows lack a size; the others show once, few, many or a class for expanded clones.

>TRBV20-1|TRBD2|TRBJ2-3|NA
CSASPGTRGTDTQYF
TGCAGTGCTAGTCCCGGGACTAGGGGCACAGATACGCAGTATTTT
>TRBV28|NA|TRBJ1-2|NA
CASSSSGAVTYNYGYTF
TGTGCCAGCAGTTCCAGCGGAGCAGTGACTTATAACTATGGCTACACCTTC
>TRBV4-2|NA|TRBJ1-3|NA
CASSQAGTFSGNTIYF
TGTGCCAGCAGCCAAGCTGGGACATTCTCTGGAAACACCATATATTTT
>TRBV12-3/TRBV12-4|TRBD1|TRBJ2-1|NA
CASSRGQGNEQFF
TGTGCCAGCAGTAGGGGACAGGGGAATGAGCAGTTCTTC
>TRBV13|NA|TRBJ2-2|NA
CASSSRQKSHTGELFF
TGTGCCAGCAGCTCGAGACAGAAAAGTCACACCGGGGAGCTGTTTTTT
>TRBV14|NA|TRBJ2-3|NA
CASSQWQGFTDTQYF
TGTGCCAGCAGCCAATGGCAGGGGTTCACAGATACGCAGTATTTT
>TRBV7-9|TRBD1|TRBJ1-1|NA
CASSSPQGTMNTEAFF
TGTGCCAGCAGCTCCCCACAGGGGACCATGAACACTGAAGCTTTCTTT
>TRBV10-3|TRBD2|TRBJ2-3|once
CATIAGSTDTQYF
TGTGCCACTATAGCGGGGAGCACAGATACGCAGTATTTT
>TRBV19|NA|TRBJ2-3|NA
CASSDSSTDTQYF
TGTGCCAGTAGTGACTCTAGCACAGATACGCAGTATTTT
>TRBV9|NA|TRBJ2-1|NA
CASSVAGHYNEQFF
TGTGCCAGCAGCGTAGCTGGACACTACAATGAGCAGTTCTTC
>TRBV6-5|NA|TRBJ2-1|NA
CASYRDNEQFF
TGTGCCAGCTACAGGGACAATGAGCAGTTCTTC
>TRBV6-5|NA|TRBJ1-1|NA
CASSYSNQGWVAFF
TGTGCCAGCAGTTACTCGAATCAGGGGTGGGTAGCTTTCTTT
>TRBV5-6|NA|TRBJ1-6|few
CASSLVQGYNSPLHF
TGTGCCAGCAGCTTGGTTCAGGGGTATAACTCACCCCTCCACTTT
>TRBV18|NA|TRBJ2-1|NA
CASSPLAESSYNEQFF
TGTGCCAGCTCACCACTAGCCGAAAGCTCCTACAATGAGCAGTTCTTC
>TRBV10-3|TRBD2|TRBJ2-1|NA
CAISESLSGRGDEQFF
TGTGCCATCAGTGAGTCGTTAAGCGGGAGAGGTGATGAGCAGTTCTTC
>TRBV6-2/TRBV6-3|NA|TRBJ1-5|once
CASSYSRAARAQHF
TGTGCCAGCAGTTACTCAAGGGCCGCCAGGGCCCAGCATTTT
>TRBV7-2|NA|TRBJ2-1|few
CASSLGRGISYNEQFF
TGTGCCAGCAGCTTAGGAAGGGGGATCTCCTACAATGAGCAGTTCTTC
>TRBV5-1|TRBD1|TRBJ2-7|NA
CASSVLGQGPYEQYF
TGCGCCAGCAGCGTTTTGGGACAGGGACCCTACGAGCAGTACTTC
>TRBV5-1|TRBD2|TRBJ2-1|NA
CASSWGLAGGPSREQFF
TGCGCCAGCAGCTGGGGACTAGCGGGAGGACCAAGTCGTGAGCAGTTCTTC
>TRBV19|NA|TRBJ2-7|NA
CASSPTGTLSYEQYF
TGTGCCAGTAGTCCAACCGGGACTCTCTCCTACGAGCAGTACTTC
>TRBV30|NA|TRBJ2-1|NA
CAWTTLNEQFF
TGTGCCTGGACTACGCTCAATGAGCAGTTCTTC
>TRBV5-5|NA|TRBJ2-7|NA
CASSLAAHGYEQYF
TGTGCCAGCAGCTTGGCCGCCCACGGCTACGAGCAGTACTTC
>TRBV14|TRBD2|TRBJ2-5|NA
CASSLRTSWETQYF
TGTGCCAGCAGTCTTCGGACTAGTTGGGAGACCCAGTACTTC
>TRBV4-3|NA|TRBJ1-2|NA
CASSQDTGSPNYGYTF
TGCGCCAGCAGCCAAGATACAGGCAGTCCTAACTATGGCTACACCTTC
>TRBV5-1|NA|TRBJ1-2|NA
CASSPDGLNYGYTF
TGCGCCAGCAGCCCGGACGGACTTAACTATGGCTACACCTTC
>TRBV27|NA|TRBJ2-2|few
CASSLTVTGELFF
TGTGCCAGCAGTTTAACAGTCACCGGGGAGCTGTTTTTT
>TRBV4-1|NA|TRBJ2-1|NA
CASSQILAEEQFF
TGCGCCAGCAGCCAAATCTTGGCGGAGGAGCAGTTCTTC
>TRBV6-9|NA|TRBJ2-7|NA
CASSSRGGDTYEQYF
TGTGCCAGCAGTTCGAGGGGGGGAGATACCTACGAGCAGTACTTC
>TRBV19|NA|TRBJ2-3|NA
CATREDQRDTQYF
TGTGCCACCCGCGAGGATCAACGGGATACGCAGTATTTT
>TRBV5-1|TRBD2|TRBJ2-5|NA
CASSPRSGSIETQYF
TGCGCCAGCAGCCCCCGCAGCGGGAGTATCGAGACCCAGTACTTC
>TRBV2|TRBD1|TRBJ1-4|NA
CASTPPQGARGSGEKLFF
TGTGCCAGCACTCCACCACAGGGGGCGAGGGGTTCGGGTGAAAAACTGTTTTTT
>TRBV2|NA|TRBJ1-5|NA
CASSTGSVGNQPQHF
TGTGCCAGCAGCACAGGGTCGGTAGGTAATCAGCCCCAGCATTTT
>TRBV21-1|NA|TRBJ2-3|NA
CASSKEGRDLIEVDTQYF
TGTGCCAGCAGCAAAGAAGGCAGGGATCTCATCGAGGTAGATACGCAGTATTTT
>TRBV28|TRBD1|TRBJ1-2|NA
CASSHRGHYGYTF
TGTGCCAGCAGTCACAGGGGTCACTATGGCTACACCTTC
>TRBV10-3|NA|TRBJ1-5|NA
CAISESGDHQPQHF
TGTGCCATCAGTGAGTCAGGAGATCATCAGCCCCAGCATTTT
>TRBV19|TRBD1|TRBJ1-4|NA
CASSIFQGAGNEKLFF
TGTGCCAGTAGTATTTTCCAGGGGGCCGGGAATGAAAAACTGTTTTTT
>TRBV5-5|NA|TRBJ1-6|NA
CASSLAWSSYNSPLHF
TGTGCCAGCAGCTTGGCCTGGAGCTCCTATAATTCACCCCTCCACTTT
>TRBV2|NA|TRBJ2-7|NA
CASSAGGSYEQYF
TGTGCCAGCAGTGCCGGGGGTTCCTACGAGCAGTACTTC
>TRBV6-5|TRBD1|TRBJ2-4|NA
CASSTRDRDIQYF
TGTGCCAGCAGTACCCGGGACAGGGACATTCAGTACTTC
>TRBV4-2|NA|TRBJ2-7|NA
CASSQRDGREWEQYF
TGTGCCAGCAGCCAAAGGGATGGGCGGGAATGGGAGCAGTACTTC
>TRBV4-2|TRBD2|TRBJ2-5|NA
CASSQESGSRETQYF
TGTGCCAGCAGCCAGGAAAGCGGGAGCAGGGAGACCCAGTACTTC
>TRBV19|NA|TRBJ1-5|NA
CASSISDGNQPQHF
TGTGCCAGTAGTATATCAGATGGCAATCAGCCCCAGCATTTT
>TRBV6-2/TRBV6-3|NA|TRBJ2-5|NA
CASSTLWTQYF
TGTGCCAGCAGTACTTTGTGGACCCAGTACTTC
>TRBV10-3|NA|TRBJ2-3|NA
CAISDSSSTDTQYF
TGTGCCATTTCGGACTCGTCTAGCACAGATACGCAGTATTTT
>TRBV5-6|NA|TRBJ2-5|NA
CASSTTYREGETQYF
TGTGCCAGCAGCACTACCTACAGGGAAGGGGAGACCCAGTACTTC
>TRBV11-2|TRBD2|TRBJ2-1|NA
CASSLETSGAYNEQFF
TGTGCCAGCAGCTTAGAGACTAGCGGGGCCTACAATGAGCAGTTCTTC
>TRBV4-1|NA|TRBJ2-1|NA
CASSQDTGGGTPSYNEQFF
TGCGCCAGCAGCCAAGATACGGGAGGGGGCACCCCCTCCTACAATGAGCAGTTCTTC
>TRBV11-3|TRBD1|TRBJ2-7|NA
CASSLDQGDRGYEQYF
TGTGCCAGCAGCTTAGATCAAGGGGACAGGGGTTACGAGCAGTACTTC
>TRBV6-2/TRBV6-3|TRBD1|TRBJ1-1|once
CASSRTGLNTEAFF
TGTGCCAGCAGTCGGACAGGACTGAACACTGAAGCTTTCTTT
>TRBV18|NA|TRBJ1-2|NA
CASSAAYLGYTF
TGTGCCAGCTCAGCAGCGTATTTGGGCTACACCTTC
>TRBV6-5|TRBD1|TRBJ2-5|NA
CASTTGTGGRETQYF
TGTGCCAGCACTACCGGGACAGGTGGTCGGGAGACCCAGTACTTC
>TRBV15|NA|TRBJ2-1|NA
CATSTGGLTYNEQFF
TGTGCCACCAGCACAGGAGGGCTGACCTACAATGAGCAGTTCTTC
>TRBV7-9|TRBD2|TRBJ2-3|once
CASSLEGLAGSTDTQYF
TGTGCCAGCAGCTTAGAAGGTCTAGCGGGGAGCACAGATACGCAGTATTTT
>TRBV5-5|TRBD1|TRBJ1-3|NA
CASSLEAGGRNTIYF
TGTGCCAGCAGCTTGGAGGCAGGGGGCCGCAACACCATATATTTT